These T cell receptor beta chains were read from a single sample in a study of beta chain features in type 1 diabetes. Assay: immunoSEQ multiplex PCR; the TCRdb copy retains only in-frame clones and omits some. This table holds approximately 380,000 clones, roughly 15% found once. The sample comprised naive CD4+ T cells from blood. All receptors derive from a woman between 18 and 30 years old in good health. CDR3s leave out the opening cysteine and the closing phenylalanine or tryptophan.

v_call	j_call	cdr3_aa
TRBV28	TRBJ2-7	ASGQVHYEQY
TRBV28	TRBJ2-7	ASSLSAGAGEQY
TRBV30	TRBJ2-5	AWSARTSGRGTQY
TRBV7-9	TRBJ2-6	ASSSRSSGANVLT
TRBV28	TRBJ2-1	ASSAETLSSYNEQF
TRBV30	TRBJ2-6	AWRRNVGGSGANVLT
TRBV7-9	TRBJ2-7	ASSLVAVGGNEQY
TRBV6-5	TRBJ2-7	ASSYEAGGSYEQY
TRBV27	TRBJ1-1	ASSSTGSAEAF
TRBV2	TRBJ1-5	ASSEAWQVLNQPQH
TRBV18	TRBJ2-7	ASSPPAGAYEQY
TRBV11-3	TRBJ2-5	ASSFDRAETQY
TRBV27	TRBJ2-1	ASSQPSVNEQF
TRBV15	TRBJ2-7	ATSRDEWSKYEQY
TRBV7-9	TRBJ1-2	ASSLVVSYPDGYT
TRBV11-2	TRBJ2-3	ASSLALAGTDTQY
TRBV11-2	TRBJ2-7	ASSSTVSLYEQY
TRBV19	TRBJ2-3	ASIEGGGDTQY
TRBV4-3	TRBJ2-6	ASSQESSAGANVLT
TRBV20-1	TRBJ2-5	SARVRETQY
TRBV7-9	TRBJ2-2	ASSLKREIGELF
TRBV18	TRBJ2-7	ASSPLGGLNSYEQY
TRBV30	TRBJ1-2	AWSLGYGYT
TRBV9	TRBJ2-2	ASSGLAGVSGELF
TRBV19	TRBJ1-2	ASSRTPREGYT
TRBV28	TRBJ1-1	ASPEAF
TRBV7-2	TRBJ1-5	ASRTGTGSYSNQPQH
TRBV4-1	TRBJ2-3	ASSQEVGASGSTDTQY
TRBV7-2	TRBJ1-5	ASSLGQGAYQPQH
TRBV7-9	TRBJ2-1	ASSLIAYNEQF
TRBV9	TRBJ1-5	ASSVDRGNQPQH
TRBV2	TRBJ1-1	ASLRQGRDTEAF
TRBV18	TRBJ2-3	ASSPSGQNTDTQY
TRBV19	TRBJ2-2	ASRQMVGQGVPNNTGELF
TRBV6-5	TRBJ1-2	ASSYEGQSPSGYT
TRBV20-1	TRBJ2-7	SVTYEQY
TRBV7-9	TRBJ2-3	ASRTGAGTDTQY
TRBV30	TRBJ2-7	AWSVHPSSYEQY
TRBV5-1	TRBJ2-2	ASSLGQRTTGELF
TRBV18	TRBJ2-1	ASSPATTYNEQF
TRBV9	TRBJ2-2	ASSVGTSGTANTGELF
TRBV30	TRBJ1-1	AWSDGVNTEAF
TRBV21-1	TRBJ2-1	ASSKQDYNEQF
TRBV10-3	TRBJ2-3	AISESSLSTDTQY
TRBV7-9	TRBJ2-1	ASSLAGSTYNEQF
TRBV5-1	TRBJ2-5	ASSLMEGSRETQY
TRBV28	TRBJ1-1	ASSFHPTGKGEAF
TRBV29-1	TRBJ2-2	SVPGLYPAGGAGELF
TRBV9	TRBJ2-5	ASSPLEGTERQETQY
TRBV5-4	TRBJ2-7	ASSLGAGQAYEQY
TRBV14	TRBJ2-7	ASSHAMLDSSYEQY
TRBV5-1	TRBJ2-7	ASSLERVSGTYEQY
TRBV29-1	TRBJ1-4	SVLRDSNEKLF
TRBV29-1	TRBJ2-1	TTTPRGTGDEQF